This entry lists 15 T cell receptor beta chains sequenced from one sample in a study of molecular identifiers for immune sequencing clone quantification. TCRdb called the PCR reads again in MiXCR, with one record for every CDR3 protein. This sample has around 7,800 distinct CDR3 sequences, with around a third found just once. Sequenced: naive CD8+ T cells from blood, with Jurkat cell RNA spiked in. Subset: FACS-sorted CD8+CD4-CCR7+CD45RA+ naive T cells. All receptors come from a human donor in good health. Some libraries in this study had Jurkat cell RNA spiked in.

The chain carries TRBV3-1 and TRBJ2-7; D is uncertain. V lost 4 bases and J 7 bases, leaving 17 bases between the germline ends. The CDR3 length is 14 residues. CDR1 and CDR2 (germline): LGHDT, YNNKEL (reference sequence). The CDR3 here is CASSRYPERGEQYF. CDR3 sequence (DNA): TGTGCCAGCAGCCGGTACCCCGAACGTGGGGAGCAGTACTTC.

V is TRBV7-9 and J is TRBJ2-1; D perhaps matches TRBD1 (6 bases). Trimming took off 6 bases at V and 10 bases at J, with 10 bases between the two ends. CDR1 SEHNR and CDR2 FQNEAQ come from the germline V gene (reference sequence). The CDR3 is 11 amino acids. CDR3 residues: CASSSTGEQFF. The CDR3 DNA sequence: TGTGCCAGCAGTTCCACAGGGGAGCAGTTCTTC.

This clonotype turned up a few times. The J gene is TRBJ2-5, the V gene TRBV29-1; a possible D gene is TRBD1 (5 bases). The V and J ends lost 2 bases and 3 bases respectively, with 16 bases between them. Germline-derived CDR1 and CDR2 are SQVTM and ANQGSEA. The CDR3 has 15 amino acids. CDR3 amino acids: CSVELFRAGKETQYF. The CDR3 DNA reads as TGCAGCGTTGAACTTTTTAGAGCAGGGAAAGAGACCCAGTACTTC.

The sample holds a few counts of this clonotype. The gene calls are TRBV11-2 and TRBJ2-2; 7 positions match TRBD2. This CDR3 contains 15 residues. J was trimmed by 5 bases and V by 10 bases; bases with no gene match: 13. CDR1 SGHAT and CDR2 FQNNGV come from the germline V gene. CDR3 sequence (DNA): TGTGCCACCGCGGGGAGGGACCACTTTACCGGGGAGCTGTTTTTT. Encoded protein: CATAGRDHFTGELFF.

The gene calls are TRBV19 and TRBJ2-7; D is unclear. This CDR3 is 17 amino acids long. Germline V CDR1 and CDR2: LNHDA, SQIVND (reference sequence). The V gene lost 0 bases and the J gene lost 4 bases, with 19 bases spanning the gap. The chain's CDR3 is CASSIDLGEGLVYEQYF. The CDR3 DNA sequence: TGTGCCAGTAGTATAGATCTCGGAGAAGGTCTAGTATACGAGCAGTACTTC.

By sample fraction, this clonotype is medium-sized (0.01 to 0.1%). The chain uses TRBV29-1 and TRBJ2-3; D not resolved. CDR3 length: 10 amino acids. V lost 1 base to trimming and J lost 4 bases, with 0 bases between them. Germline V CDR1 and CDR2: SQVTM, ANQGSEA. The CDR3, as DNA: TGCAGCGTTGAAGCAGATACGCAGTATTTT. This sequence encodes CSVEADTQYF.

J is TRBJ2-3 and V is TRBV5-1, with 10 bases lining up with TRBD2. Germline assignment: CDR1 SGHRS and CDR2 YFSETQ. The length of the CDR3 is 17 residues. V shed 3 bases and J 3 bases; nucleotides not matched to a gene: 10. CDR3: CASSSSSSGSPTDTQYF. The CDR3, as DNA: TGCGCCAGCAGCTCCTCATCTAGCGGGAGTCCTACAGATACGCAGTATTTT. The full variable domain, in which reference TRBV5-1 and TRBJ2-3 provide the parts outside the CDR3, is KAGVTQTPRYLIKTRGQQVTLSCSPISGHRSVSWYQQTPGQGLQFLFEYFSETQRNKGNFPGRFSGRQFSNSRSEMNVSTLELGDSALYLCASSSSSSGSPTDTQYFGPGTRLTVL.

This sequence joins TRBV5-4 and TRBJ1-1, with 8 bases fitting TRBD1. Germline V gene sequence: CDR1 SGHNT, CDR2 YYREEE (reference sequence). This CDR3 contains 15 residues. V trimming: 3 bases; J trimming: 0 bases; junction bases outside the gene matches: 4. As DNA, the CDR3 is TGTGCCAGCAGCTGGGGACAGGAAATGAACACTGAAGCTTTCTTT. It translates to CASSWGQEMNTEAFF.

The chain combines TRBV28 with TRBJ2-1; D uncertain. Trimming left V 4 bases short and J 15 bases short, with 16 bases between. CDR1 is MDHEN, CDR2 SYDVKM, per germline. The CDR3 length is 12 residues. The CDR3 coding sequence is TGTGCCAGCAGTTCCACCCTCAAGTCGTCGTTCTTC. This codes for CASSSTLKSSFF.

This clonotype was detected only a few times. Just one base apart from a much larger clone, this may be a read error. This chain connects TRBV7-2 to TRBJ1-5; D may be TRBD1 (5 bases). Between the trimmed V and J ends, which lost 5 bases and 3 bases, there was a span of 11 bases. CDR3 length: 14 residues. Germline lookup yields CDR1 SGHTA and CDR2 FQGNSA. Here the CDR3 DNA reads TGTGCCAGCAGCCTGCCAGGGATCAATCAGCCCCAGCATTTT. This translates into CASSLPGINQPQHF.

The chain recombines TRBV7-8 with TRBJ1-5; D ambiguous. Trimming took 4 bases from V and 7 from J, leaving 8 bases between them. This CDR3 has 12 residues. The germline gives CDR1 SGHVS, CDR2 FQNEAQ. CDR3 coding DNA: TGTGCCAGCAGCTCCCTGTCACAGCCCCAGCATTTT. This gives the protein CASSSLSQPQHF. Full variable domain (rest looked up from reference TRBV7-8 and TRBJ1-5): GAGVSQSPRYKVAKRGQDVALRCDPISGHVSLFWYQQALGQGPEFLTYFQNEAQLDKSGLPSDRFFAERPEGSVSTLKIQRTQQEDSAVYLCASSSLSQPQHFGDGTRLSIL.

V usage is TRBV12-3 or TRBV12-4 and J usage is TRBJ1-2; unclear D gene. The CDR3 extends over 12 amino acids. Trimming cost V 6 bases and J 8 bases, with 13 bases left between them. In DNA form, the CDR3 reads TGTGCCAGCAGCCCTGACACCCCCGGCTACACCTTC. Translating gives CASSPDTPGYTF.

The CDR3 DNA follows: TGTGCCAGCAGCACTTTCTTCGGGGAGTCATACGAGCAGTACTTC. Translating gives CASSTFFGESYEQYF. This chain uses TRBV5-6 with TRBJ2-7, with a possible D match to TRBD2 (5 bases). This CDR3 comprises 15 residues. Looked up from germline, CDR1 is SGHDT and CDR2 is YYEEEE. V was pared by 4 bases and J by 4 bases, with 18 bases between.

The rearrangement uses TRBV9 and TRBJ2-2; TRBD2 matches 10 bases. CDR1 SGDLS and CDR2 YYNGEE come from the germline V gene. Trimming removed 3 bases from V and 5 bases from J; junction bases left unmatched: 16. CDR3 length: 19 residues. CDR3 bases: TGTGCCAGCAGCGACCGATTACGGGGGCTAGCGGGAGAGACCGGGGAGCTGTTTTTT. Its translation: CASSDRLRGLAGETGELFF. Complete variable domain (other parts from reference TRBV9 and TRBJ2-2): DSGVTQTPKHLITATGQRVTLRCSPRSGDLSVYWYQQSLDQGLQFLIQYYNGEERAKGNILERFSAQQFPDLHSELNLSSLELGDSALYFCASSDRLRGLAGETGELFFGEGSRLTVL.

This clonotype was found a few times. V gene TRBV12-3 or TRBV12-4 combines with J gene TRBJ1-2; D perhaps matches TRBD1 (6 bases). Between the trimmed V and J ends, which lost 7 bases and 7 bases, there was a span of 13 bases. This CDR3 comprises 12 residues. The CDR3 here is CASTPTGRGYTF. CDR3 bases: TGTGCCAGCACCCCGACAGGACGTGGCTACACCTTC.